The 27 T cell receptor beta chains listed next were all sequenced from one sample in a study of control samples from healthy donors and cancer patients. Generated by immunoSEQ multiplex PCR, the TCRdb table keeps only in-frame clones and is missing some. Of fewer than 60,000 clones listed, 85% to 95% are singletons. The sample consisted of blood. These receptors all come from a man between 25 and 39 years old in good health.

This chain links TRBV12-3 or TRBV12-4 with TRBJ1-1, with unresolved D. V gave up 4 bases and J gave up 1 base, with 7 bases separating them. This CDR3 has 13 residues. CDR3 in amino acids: CASSSRENTEAFF. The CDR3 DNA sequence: TGTGCCAGCAGTTCCCGAGAGAACACTGAAGCTTTCTTT.

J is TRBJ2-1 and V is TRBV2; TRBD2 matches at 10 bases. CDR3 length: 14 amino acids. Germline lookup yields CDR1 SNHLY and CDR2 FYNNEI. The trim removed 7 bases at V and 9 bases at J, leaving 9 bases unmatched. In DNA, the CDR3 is TGTGCCAGCATGCGGACTAGCGGCCTGGGTGAGCAGTTCTTC. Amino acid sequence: CASMRTSGLGEQFF.

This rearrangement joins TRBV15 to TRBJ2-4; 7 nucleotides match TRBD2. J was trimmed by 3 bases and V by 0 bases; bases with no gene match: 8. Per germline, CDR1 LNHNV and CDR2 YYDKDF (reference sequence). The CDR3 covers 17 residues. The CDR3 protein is CATSRDLASGDKNIQYF. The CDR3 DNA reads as TGTGCCACCAGCAGAGATTTGGCTAGCGGTGACAAAAACATTCAGTACTTC.

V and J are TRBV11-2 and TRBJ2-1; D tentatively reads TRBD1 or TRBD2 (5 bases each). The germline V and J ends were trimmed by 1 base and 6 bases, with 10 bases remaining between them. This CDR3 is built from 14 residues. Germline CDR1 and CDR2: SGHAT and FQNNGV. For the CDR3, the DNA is TGTGCCAGCAGCTTAGCGGGACGGGGCAATGAGCAGTTCTTC. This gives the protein CASSLAGRGNEQFF.

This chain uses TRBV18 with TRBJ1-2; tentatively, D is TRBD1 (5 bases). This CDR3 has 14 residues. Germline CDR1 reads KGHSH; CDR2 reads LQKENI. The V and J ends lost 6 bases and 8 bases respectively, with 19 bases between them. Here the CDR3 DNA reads TGTGCCAGCTCCCCAGACAGTGGAGGAGGAGGCTACACCTTC. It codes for CASSPDSGGGGYTF. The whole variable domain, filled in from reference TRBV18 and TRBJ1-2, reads NAGVMQNPRHLVRRRGQEARLRCSPMKGHSHVYWYRQLPEEGLKFMVYLQKENIIDESGMPKERFSAEFPKEGPSILRIQQVVRGDSAAYFCASSPDSGGGGYTFGSGTRLTVV.

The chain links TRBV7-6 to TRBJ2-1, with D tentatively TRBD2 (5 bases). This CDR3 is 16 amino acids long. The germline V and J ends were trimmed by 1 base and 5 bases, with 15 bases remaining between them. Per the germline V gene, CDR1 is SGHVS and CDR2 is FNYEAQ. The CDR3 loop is CASSLVIRGTHNEQFF. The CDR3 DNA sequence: TGTGCCAGCAGCTTAGTAATACGGGGAACCCACAATGAGCAGTTCTTC.

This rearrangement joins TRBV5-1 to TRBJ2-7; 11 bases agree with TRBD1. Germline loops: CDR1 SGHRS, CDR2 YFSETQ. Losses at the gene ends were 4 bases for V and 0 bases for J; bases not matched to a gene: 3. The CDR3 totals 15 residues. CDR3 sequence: CASSVGTGGSYEQYF. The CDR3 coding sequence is TGCGCCAGCAGCGTCGGGACAGGGGGCTCCTACGAGCAGTACTTC.

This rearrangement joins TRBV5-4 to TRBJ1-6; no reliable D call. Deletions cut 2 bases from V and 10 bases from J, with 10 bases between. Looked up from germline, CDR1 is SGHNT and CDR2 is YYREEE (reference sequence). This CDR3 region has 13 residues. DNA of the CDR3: TGTGCCAGCAGCTTCGATATAGAATCACCCCTCCACTTT. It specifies CASSFDIESPLHF.

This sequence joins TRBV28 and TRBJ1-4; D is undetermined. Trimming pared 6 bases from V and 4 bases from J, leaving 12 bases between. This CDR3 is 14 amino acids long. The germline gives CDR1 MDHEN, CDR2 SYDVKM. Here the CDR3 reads CASSPSGFNEKLFF. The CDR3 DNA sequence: TGTGCCAGCAGCCCTTCCGGGTTTAATGAAAAACTGTTTTTT.

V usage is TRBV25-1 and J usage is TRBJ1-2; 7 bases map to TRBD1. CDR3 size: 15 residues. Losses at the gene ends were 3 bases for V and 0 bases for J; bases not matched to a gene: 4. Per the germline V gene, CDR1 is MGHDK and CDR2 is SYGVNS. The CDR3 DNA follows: TGTGCCAGCAGTGACGCAGGGGGGGCTAACTATGGCTACACCTTC. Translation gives CASSDAGGANYGYTF.

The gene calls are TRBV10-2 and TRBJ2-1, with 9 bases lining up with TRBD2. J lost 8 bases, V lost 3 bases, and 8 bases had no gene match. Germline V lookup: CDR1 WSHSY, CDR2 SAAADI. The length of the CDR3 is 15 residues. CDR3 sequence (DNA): TGCGCCAGCAGTGATCCGCTAGGCGGGAGGGATGAGCAGTTCTTC. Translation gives CASSDPLGGRDEQFF.

The CDR3 spells CACSDWVGEPQHF. The CDR3, as DNA: TGTGCCTGCTCTGACTGGGTTGGGGAGCCCCAGCATTTT. The chain combines TRBV7-9 with TRBJ1-5; D ambiguous. V was shortened by 11 bases and J by 8 bases, with 19 bases between the two germline ends. Germline V lookup: CDR1 SEHNR, CDR2 FQNEAQ (reference sequence). This CDR3 has 13 amino acids.

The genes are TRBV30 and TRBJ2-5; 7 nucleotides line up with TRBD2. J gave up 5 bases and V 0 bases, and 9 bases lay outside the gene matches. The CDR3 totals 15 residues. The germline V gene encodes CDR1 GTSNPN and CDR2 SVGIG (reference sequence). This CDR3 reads CAWSVLAGAYETQYF. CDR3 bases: TGTGCCTGGAGTGTGCTCGCGGGAGCTTACGAGACCCAGTACTTC.

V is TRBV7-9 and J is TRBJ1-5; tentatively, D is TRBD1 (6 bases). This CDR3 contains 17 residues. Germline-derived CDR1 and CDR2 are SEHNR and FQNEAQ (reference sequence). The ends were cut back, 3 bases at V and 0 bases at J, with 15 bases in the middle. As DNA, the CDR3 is TGTGCCAGCAGCTTTCAACAGGGCCCCTATAGCAATCAGCCCCAGCATTTT. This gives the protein CASSFQQGPYSNQPQHF.

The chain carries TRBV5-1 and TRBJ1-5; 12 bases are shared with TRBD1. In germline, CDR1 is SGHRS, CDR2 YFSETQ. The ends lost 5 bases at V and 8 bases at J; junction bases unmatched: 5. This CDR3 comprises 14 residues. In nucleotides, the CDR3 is TGCGCCAGCAGGGGACAGGGGGCAGGAGAGCCCCAGCATTTT. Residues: CASRGQGAGEPQHF.

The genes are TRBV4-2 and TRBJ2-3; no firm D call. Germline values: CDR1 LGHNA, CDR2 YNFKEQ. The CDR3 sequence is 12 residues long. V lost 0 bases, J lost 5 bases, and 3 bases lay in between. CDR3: CASSQDLDTQYF. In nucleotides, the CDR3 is TGTGCCAGCAGCCAAGACCTAGATACGCAGTATTTT.

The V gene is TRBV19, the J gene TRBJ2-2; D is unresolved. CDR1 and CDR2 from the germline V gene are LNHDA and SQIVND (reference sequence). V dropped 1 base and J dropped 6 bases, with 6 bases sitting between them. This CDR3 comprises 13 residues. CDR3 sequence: CASSIGGAGELFF. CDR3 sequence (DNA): TGTGCCAGTAGTATAGGTGGAGCCGGGGAGCTGTTTTTT.

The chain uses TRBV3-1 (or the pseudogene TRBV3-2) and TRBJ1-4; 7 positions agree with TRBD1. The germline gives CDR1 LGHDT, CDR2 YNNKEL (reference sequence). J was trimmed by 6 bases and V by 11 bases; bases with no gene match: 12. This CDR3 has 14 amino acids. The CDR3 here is CASSGGYLDEKLFF. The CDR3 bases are TGTGCCTCCTCAGGGGGTTATCTGGATGAAAAACTGTTTTTT.

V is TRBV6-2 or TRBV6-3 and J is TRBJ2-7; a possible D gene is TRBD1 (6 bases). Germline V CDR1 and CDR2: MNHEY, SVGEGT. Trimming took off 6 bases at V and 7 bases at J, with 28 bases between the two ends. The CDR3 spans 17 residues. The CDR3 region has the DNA TGTGCCAGCAGCCCTACCCCCTCCGGGACACTTTTTGAAGAGCAGTACTTC. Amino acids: CASSPTPSGTLFEEQYF.

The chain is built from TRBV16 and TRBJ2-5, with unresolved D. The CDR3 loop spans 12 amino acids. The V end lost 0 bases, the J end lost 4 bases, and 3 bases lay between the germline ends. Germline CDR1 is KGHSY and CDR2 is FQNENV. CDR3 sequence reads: CASSQSAETQYF. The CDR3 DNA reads TGTGCCAGCAGCCAATCCGCAGAGACCCAGTACTTC.

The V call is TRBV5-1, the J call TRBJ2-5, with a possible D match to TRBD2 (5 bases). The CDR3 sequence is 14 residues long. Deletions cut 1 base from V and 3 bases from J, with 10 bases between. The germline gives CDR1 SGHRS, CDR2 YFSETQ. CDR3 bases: TGCGCCAGCAGCTTGACTAGTTTGGAAGAGACCCAGTACTTC. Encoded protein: CASSLTSLEETQYF. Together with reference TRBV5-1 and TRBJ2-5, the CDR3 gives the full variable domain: KAGVTQTPRYLIKTRGQQVTLSCSPISGHRSVSWYQQTPGQGLQFLFEYFSETQRNKGNFPGRFSGRQFSNSRSEMNVSTLELGDSALYLCASSLTSLEETQYFGPGTRLLVL.

The CDR3 DNA reads TGTGCCAGTACGTCTTTTGATGAGCAGTTCTTC. Translated, it gives CASTSFDEQFF. This chain joins TRBV19 and TRBJ2-1; D unclear. The germline gives CDR1 LNHDA, CDR2 SQIVND (reference sequence). Trimming removed 7 bases from V and 8 bases from J, with 9 bases in between. This CDR3 spans 11 amino acids.

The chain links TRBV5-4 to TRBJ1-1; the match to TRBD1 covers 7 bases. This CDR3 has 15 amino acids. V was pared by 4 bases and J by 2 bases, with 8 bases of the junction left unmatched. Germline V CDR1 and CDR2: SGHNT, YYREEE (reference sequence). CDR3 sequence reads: CASSQLGQRNTEAFF. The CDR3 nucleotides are TGTGCCAGCAGCCAACTGGGACAGCGAAACACTGAAGCTTTCTTT. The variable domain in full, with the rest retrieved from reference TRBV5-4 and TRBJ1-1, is ETGVTQSPTHLIKTRGQQVTLRCSSQSGHNTVSWYQQALGQGPQFIFQYYREEENGRGNFPPRFSGLQFPNYSSELNVNALELDDSALYLCASSQLGQRNTEAFFGQGTRLTVV.

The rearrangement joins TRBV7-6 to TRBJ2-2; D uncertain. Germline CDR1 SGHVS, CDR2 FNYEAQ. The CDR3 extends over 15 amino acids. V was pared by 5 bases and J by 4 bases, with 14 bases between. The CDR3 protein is CASSPIPSLTGELFF. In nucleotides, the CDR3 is TGTGCCAGCAGCCCAATCCCAAGTCTCACCGGGGAGCTGTTTTTT.

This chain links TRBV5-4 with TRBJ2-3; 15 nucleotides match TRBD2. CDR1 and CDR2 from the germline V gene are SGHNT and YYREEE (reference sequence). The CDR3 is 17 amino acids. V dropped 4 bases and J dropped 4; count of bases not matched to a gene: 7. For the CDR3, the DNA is TGTGCCAGCAGCCCCGGGGGACTAGCGGGAGGAGCAGATACGCAGTATTTT. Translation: CASSPGGLAGGADTQYF.

CDR3 sequence: CASSLSGNEQFF. CDR3 DNA: TGCGCCAGCAGCTTGTCAGGGAATGAGCAGTTCTTC. This rearrangement joins TRBV5-1 to TRBJ2-1, with a possible D match to TRBD1 (5 bases). CDR1 SGHRS and CDR2 YFSETQ come from the germline V gene. The V gene lost 1 base and the J gene lost 7 bases, with 6 bases spanning the gap. The CDR3 is 12 amino acids.

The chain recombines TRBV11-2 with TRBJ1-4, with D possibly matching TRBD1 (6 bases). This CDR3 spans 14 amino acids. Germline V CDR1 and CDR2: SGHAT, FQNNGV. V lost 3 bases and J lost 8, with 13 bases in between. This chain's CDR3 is CASSFRQAGEKLFF. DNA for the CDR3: TGTGCCAGCAGCTTCCGACAGGCTGGAGAAAAACTGTTTTTT.